These T cell receptor beta chains were read from a single sample in a study of T cells after yellow fever vaccination. Using its own MiXCR run on the 5' RACE reads, TCRdb lists one record per CDR3 protein. The sample holds about 210,000 distinct CDR3 sequences, more than 3% seen once. The sample in question was CD4+ T cells sorted from PBMCs, obtained 10 days after the yellow fever booster vaccination. These receptors were obtained from a man aged 18 to 35 who received the YFV17D yellow fever vaccine. CDR3s include the opening cysteine and the closing phenylalanine or tryptophan. A D gene is named only where the DNA matches it firmly. Rows give clone size only sometimes, using once, few, many, or a class for an expanded clone.

cdr3_length	v_call	d_call	j_call	clone_size	cdr3_aa	cdr3_nt
13	TRBV4-2	.	TRBJ1-4	.	CASSQVSGEKLFF	TGTGCCAGCAGCCAAGTCTCAGGTGAAAAACTGTTTTTT
14	TRBV18	.	TRBJ1-5	many	CASSTAGNNQPQHF	TGTGCCAGCTCCACTGCGGGGAACAATCAGCCCCAGCATTTT
14	TRBV4-3	.	TRBJ1-2	many	CASSLTATYYGYTF	TGCGCCAGCAGCCTGACAGCTACTTACTATGGCTACACCTTC
14	TRBV7-2	TRBD2	TRBJ2-3	few	CASSPGLAIDTQYF	TGTGCCAGCAGCCCGGGACTAGCGATAGATACGCAGTATTTT
12	TRBV5-4	.	TRBJ2-7	few	CASSLDSHEQYF	TGTGCCAGCAGCTTAGATTCTCACGAGCAGTACTTC
16	TRBV5-4	TRBD2	TRBJ2-1	.	CASSPGLADSYNEQFF	TGTGCCAGCAGCCCTGGACTAGCTGACTCCTACAATGAGCAGTTCTTC
17	TRBV5-4	.	TRBJ2-2	few	CASSPNIESVHTGELFF	TGTGCCAGCAGCCCGAACATTGAGAGCGTACACACCGGGGAGCTGTTTTTT
15	TRBV20-1	.	TRBJ1-6	.	CSARDPGRGESPLHF	TGCAGTGCTAGAGATCCCGGACGGGGAGAGTCACCCCTCCACTTT
16	TRBV9	TRBD2	TRBJ2-1	.	CASSETGVAGYNEQFF	TGTGCCAGCAGCGAGACGGGGGTAGCGGGTTACAATGAGCAGTTCTTC
14	TRBV20-1	.	TRBJ1-3	.	CSAIRAVSGNTIYF	TGCAGTGCTATCCGTGCAGTCTCTGGAAACACCATATATTTT